This T cell receptor beta chain was sequenced in a study of shared clonotypes between healthy human individuals. Study-level information: Three plates were used per donor for CD4 naive, three for CD4 memory, two for CD8 naive and one for CD8 memory.

As regards this clone: Its antigen remains unknown.

Memory CD4+ cells were the fraction left after CD45RA+ naive selection. V was clipped by 1 base and J by 4 bases, with 15 bases between them. From germline, CDR1 is SGHNT and CDR2 YYREEE (reference sequence). The CDR3 length is 15 residues. Points from the study as a whole: Among non-shared clonotypes, generation probabilities were lower than among those shared by all four donors. A generally larger estimated richness was seen in naive subsets than in memory subsets.

The method was immunoSEQ multiplex PCR; TCRdb's version includes in-frame clones alone and lacks a portion of them. Found here are 2 million to 2.5 million clones, 95% of them singletons; the top ten hold 0.1% to 0.15%. Source material: naive CD4+ T cells sorted from blood. The subset is: CD45RA+ positively selected. This chain uses TRBV5-4 with TRBJ2-7; D may be TRBD1 (5 bases). The receptor's source is a man younger than 30 in good health. The CDR3 nucleotides are TGTGCCAGCAGCTTGTTTTTAGGGGCAGGTTACGAGCAGTACTTC. Translating it yields CASSLFLGAGYEQYF.